Listed here is a single T cell receptor (beta chain). Its cognate antigen has yet to be identified. The input lacks base qualities; no much larger clone sits a single base away. This specimen comes from a study of cytomegalovirus exposure and HLA in healthy donors (dated by TCRdb to the late 2010s). In terms of the full investigation: In an earlier analysis of some 550 of the donors, 250 to 300 Gb of sequence data and roughly 100 million unique TCR beta sequences from 180 million or so T cells were reported. Roughly 300 gigabases of sequencing data and around 85 million unique TCR sequences made up an early release that covered approximately 650 HLA-typed donors. Of the roughly 400 genotyped donors, over 80% were placed in the genetic ancestry cluster associated with self-reported Caucasian donors. The study aimed to test whether cataloging public T cell receptors could reveal signatures of past pathogen exposure. Using immunosequencing, the study profiled T cell repertoires from about 650 subjects and related those repertoires to cytomegalovirus serostatus. A separate validation cohort of some 130 different subjects was used in addition to the approximately 670-subject first cohort. To predict cytomegalovirus infection status, the study brought together high-throughput TCR immunosequencing, statistical association of individual TCRs with disease status, and machine learning. A later analysis re-analyzed previously published TCR beta repertoires from 650 to 800 donors and added high-resolution HLA genotyping to study TCR occurrence patterns. Rather than drawing on any new phenotypic data, the later analysis identified candidate immune exposures from TCR beta sequences and the way those sequences occurred across donors. To decide whether each TCR beta V gene segment behaved as functional or pseudogenic, an earlier analysis of approximately 590 of the donors relied on high-throughput TCR beta sequencing. Alongside the repertoire data, information on donor age, sex, ethnicity and CMV serostatus was compiled. In a later genetic analysis, genome-wide SNP genotypes for about three fifths of the roughly 670 donors were used, and that subset was treated as a discovery cohort. Every discovery cohort repertoire had been produced on one sequencing platform. Both class I and class II loci were covered by HLA typing, at four-digit resolution. Typing coverage differed by locus: A, B, C, DRB1 and DQB1 were typed in roughly 620-630 donors, DQA1 in 522, DPA1 in 606, and DPB1 in about 450. Five DR-DQ haplotypes were treated as single units for association and clustering because of strong linkage in the cohort. On average, roughly 250,000 unique TCR beta nucleotide sequences were sequenced per donor among about 400 genotyped donors of the cohort, with roughly 18% of those sequences being non-productive.

Libraries were built with the immunoSEQ multiplex PCR assay. A mixture of 60 forward primers for TCR Vbeta segments and 13 reverse primers for TCR Jbeta segments was used in the multiplex PCR. A multiplex PCR assay on genomic DNA amplified the CDR3 region of rearranged TCR beta genes. Amplified TCR beta libraries were sequenced as 87-base-pair reads on the Illumina HiSeq System. The study's own analysis went as follows. A later analysis tallied tens of millions of unique TCR beta chains across the 666 repertoires, and 10 million to 11 million of those chains were shared by two or more donors. Raw reads were error-corrected and collapsed into unique sequences by a nearest-neighbor algorithm in which closely related sequences were merged to remove PCR and sequencing errors. CDR3 sequences were aligned to IMGT reference sequences to assign V, D and J gene segments. For a sequence to be retained, at least a six-nucleotide match to both a V gene segment and a J gene segment was required. Rearrangements were classified as productive when the CDR3 lacked stop codons and remained in frame with V and J, and all other rearrangements were classified as non-productive. Following IMGT convention, CDR3 was defined as the stretch from the second conserved V-encoded cysteine to the conserved J-encoded phenylalanine. The earlier analysis of about 500 of the donors excluded sequences that lacked an unambiguous match to a single V gene segment. In an earlier analysis of 587 of the donors, a V segment was called functional when productive rearrangements were above 56.7%, and segregating when the standard deviation between donors exceeded 5%. A statistical classification framework was developed to diagnose cytomegalovirus status using the catalog of TCR beta chain sequences. In a later analysis, TCR nucleotide sequences were compared against IMGT/GENE-DB human TR gene sequences so that V and J genes could be assigned. In a later analysis, CDR3 sequences and most-parsimonious VDJ recombination scenarios were assigned using the TCRdist pipeline. A later analysis defined each TCR beta chain by its CDR3 amino acid sequence plus V-gene family, and excluded reads lacking a unique V-gene family. To address suspected cross-contamination and a sequencing artifact, a later analysis removed approximately 600 highly shared, low-generation-probability nucleotide sequences. For each public chain, a later analysis derived a clonal expansion index from normalized ranks of inferred template counts within each repertoire. A later analysis computed generation probabilities with a VDJ recombination model fitted to out-of-frame rearrangements, and checked the results against IGoR. A later analysis scored TCR-TCR, TCR-HLA and TCR-CMV co-occurrence with hypergeometric tests, applying a repertoire-size bias correction to TCR pairs. In a later analysis, false discovery rates were estimated by permuting HLA or CMV assignments 20 times. In a later analysis, co-occurring TCRs were grouped using DBSCAN, and TCRdist sequence similarity was added for clustering within HLA-allele-positive subsets. Repertoires with fewer than 30,000 or more than 120,000 public chains were left out of co-occurrence clustering, as were about five repertoires with anomalous nucleotide sharing. TCRdb obtained this table from immuneACCESS and retained in-frame rearrangements with V and J assigned. These tables miss some clones; where compared with another copy, unresolved V genes account for less than half of the shortfall, and the remainder is unexplained. The DNA gave D and trimming, while V, J and clone size come from that table. This sample gives about 150,000 clones in total; around three quarters of them show up just once. The ten largest clones add up to about 2.2% of the sample.

What the authors observed across the whole study: According to a later analysis, most CMV-associated TCR beta chains appeared to be HLA-restricted, and the HLA associations seemed to be driven largely by CMV exposure. A later analysis found that TCR association rates varied across HLA loci, with DRB1 alleles showing the most associated TCRs and HLA-C alleles the fewest. When HLA alleles, especially DR and DQ, strongly co-occurred, TCR associations were difficult to assign to individual alleles. In a later analysis, HLA-associated TCR beta chains showed more clonal expansion and lower generation probabilities than non-associated chains that were equally common. A later analysis reported that several top co-occurrence clusters appeared linked to parvovirus B19, influenza, CMV and Epstein-Barr virus. In vitro tests confirmed that a few of the cytomegalovirus-associated TCR beta chains recognize cytomegalovirus antigens. CMV serostatus was the only immune exposure information available for the cohort. A further reported finding was that TCR beta sequences accurately predicted the HLA-A and HLA-B alleles for most subjects in the first cohort. Because the 87-base-pair reads could not distinguish some IMGT-functional V segments, including TRBV6-2 and TRBV6-3, those segments were excluded. Sequencing depth was assumed to be roughly uniform across donors in the presence/absence analyses, though that assumption may not hold. Across donors, most TCR sequences were observed very rarely, whereas some public TCRs were present in many individuals. Over 15 rarely observed V segments, including chromosome 9 orphons, were excluded from the earlier analysis of several hundred of the donors because counts were too low. A total of around 150 TCR beta chains were listed by the study as associated with cytomegalovirus. Because HLA typing was missing for some donors at each locus, association tests included only the typed subset. In a later genetic analysis, fewer N-insertions in productive TCRs were reported among donors in an Asian-associated ancestry cluster than the roughly 700-donor mean. Only TCR beta chains were sequenced in this cohort, and the absence of alpha or paired-chain data limited detectable features. At a false discovery rate of 0.05, a later analysis linked 15,000 to 20,000 TCR beta sequences to specific HLA alleles. Linkage disequilibrium might explain the correlated functional status among segregating V segments, but an unknown experimental factor could not be excluded. In an earlier analysis of about 540 of the donors, most TCR beta V segments were observed in productive rearrangements about 87% or about 30% of the time, broadly matching IMGT annotations. The classifier was reported to diagnose cytomegalovirus status with high specificity and sensitivity in both the original and validation cohorts. A later genetic analysis associated a missense DCLRE1C variant with V-gene and J-gene trimming of TCR beta chains, and an independent cohort replicated the association. The authors suggested that the approach could potentially be extended to other disease states and immunological phenotypes. A cluster of highly shared sequence variants was judged likely to represent a technical artifact of the sequencing pipeline.

Including cysteine and phenylalanine, the CDR3 has 15 amino acids. Of the read, only the CDR3 DNA is kept; its 45 bases are in frame from base 1. In the germline V gene, CDR1 corresponds to MGHRA and CDR2 to YSYEKL. Clipping removes 0 bases from V and 4 bases from J, with 5 as the unmatched junction base count. The cohort consisted of approximately 690 healthy bone marrow donors. At the time of sampling, all cohort members were nominally healthy, though unrecorded immune exposures were likely present. The donor tested CMV seropositive and was one of the 289 seropositive cohort members. A peripheral blood sample was provided by each donor, and peripheral blood mononuclear cells were used for TCR beta sequencing. Genomic DNA extraction from the blood cell samples was performed with the Qiagen DNeasy Blood Extraction Kit.

Sequences were obtained from PBMCs. The chain is encoded by TRBV4-1 joined to TRBJ2-7; 8 bases in between match TRBD2. The sequence was collected from a woman aged 55-70 years in good health and CMV-seropositive. In nucleotide form, the sequence is TGCGCCAGCAGCCAAGAAGCGGGAGCCGTATACGAGCAGTACTTC. Its protein is CASSQEAGAVYEQYF.